The 32 T cell receptor beta chains in this list originate from one sample, sequenced in a study of shared clonotypes between healthy human individuals. CD8 cells classed as naive were CD45RO-negative and positively selected for CCR7, excluding terminally differentiated effector memory CD45RA+ cells. The repertoire was sequenced with immunoSEQ multiplex PCR; TCRdb's copy has only in-frame clones and lacks some. The sample records some 600,000 clones, approximately 96% being singletons. Material for sequencing was naive CD8+ T cells sorted from blood. The receptors derive from a woman under 40 in good health.

The rearrangement uses TRBV5-4 and TRBJ2-5, with D perhaps TRBD2 (5 bases). Trimming removed 7 bases from V and 4 bases from J, with 14 bases in between. Per the germline V gene, CDR1 is SGHNT and CDR2 is YYREEE (reference sequence). The CDR3 totals 13 residues. CDR3 residues: CASADVEVETQYF. In nucleotides, the CDR3 is TGTGCCAGCGCCGATGTGGAGGTAGAGACCCAGTACTTC.

The CDR3 protein is CASSRQGLTGELFF. For the CDR3, the DNA is TGTGCCAGCAGCCGACAGGGGCTCACCGGGGAGCTGTTTTTT. The V call is TRBV2, the J call TRBJ2-2, with TRBD1 matching over 8 bases. This CDR3 has 14 residues. Unmatched junction bases numbered 4, after V lost 6 bases and J lost 4 bases. Germline lookup yields CDR1 SNHLY and CDR2 FYNNEI. The full variable domain, completed using reference TRBV2 and TRBJ2-2, is EPEVTQTPSHQVTQMGQEVILRCVPISNHLYFYWYRQILGQKVEFLVSFYNNEISEKSEIFDDQFSVERPDGSNFTLKIRSTKLEDSAMYFCASSRQGLTGELFFGEGSRLTVL.

As for this clone: Other nucleotide sequences in the sample specify the same CDR3. This sequence joins TRBV19 and TRBJ2-7; either TRBD1 or TRBD2 may supply D (5 bases each). Trimming left V 6 bases short and J 4 bases short, with 13 bases between. CDR3 size: 13 residues. The germline V gene has CDR1 LNHDA and CDR2 SQIVND (reference sequence). CDR3 DNA sequence: TGTGCCAGTAGCCCCGGGACGGAGTACGAGCAGTACTTC. Translating it yields CASSPGTEYEQYF.

The V gene is TRBV11-2, the J gene TRBJ1-1, with TRBD1 matching over 8 bases. The CDR3 runs to 14 residues. The trim removed 5 bases at V and 5 bases at J, leaving 7 bases unmatched. CDR1 is SGHAT and CDR2 is FQNNGV in the germline V gene. The CDR3 reads CASSPDRVQTEAFF. As DNA, the CDR3 is TGTGCCAGCAGCCCGGACAGGGTCCAAACTGAAGCTTTCTTT.

The chain links TRBV28 to TRBJ2-5, with TRBD1 identical over 7 bases. The DNA end favors TRBJ2-7, so the J call may be wrong. The CDR3 runs 15 residues. In germline, CDR1 is MDHEN, CDR2 SYDVKM. This CDR3 is CASSIQGQNTYEQYF. The CDR3 nucleotides read TGTGCCAGCAGCATCCAGGGACAGAATACCTACGAGCAGTACTTC.

The rearrangement links TRBV21-1 to TRBJ1-5. TRBV21-1 counts as a pseudogene. This CDR3 has 17 residues. The CDR3 nucleotides are TGTGCCAGCAGCAAAGCAGAATTCGGGGGGTGCAATCAGCCCCAGCATTTT. This codes for CASSKAEFGGCNQPQHF.

The table lists this clone with a count of one. The chain employs TRBV19 and TRBJ2-7; no clear D. Deletions cut 6 bases from V and 2 bases from J, with 14 bases between. The CDR3 is 14 amino acids. The germline CDR1 and CDR2 sequences are LNHDA and SQIVND (reference sequence). For the CDR3, the DNA is TGTGCCAGTAGCTACGGGTCTGGCGCCTACGAGCAGTACTTC. Translating it yields CASSYGSGAYEQYF.

In its sample, this clone was seen once. V gene TRBV10-1 combines with J gene TRBJ2-5; 8 nucleotides align to TRBD1. The end of the DNA fits TRBJ2-7 better, so the J call may be wrong. Germline V gives CDR1 WNHNN, CDR2 SYGVQD (reference sequence). This CDR3 contains 15 residues. Here the CDR3 DNA reads TGCGCCAGCATAAAAGGACAGGGCAGCTCCTACGAGCAGTACTTC. It translates to CASIKGQGSSYEQYF.

This chain links TRBV6-1 with TRBJ2-7; 7 bases are a match to TRBD1. This CDR3 comprises 14 residues. CDR1 MNHNS and CDR2 SASEGT come from the germline V gene. V lost 5 bases, J lost 2 bases, and 6 bases stayed unmatched. The CDR3, as DNA: TGTGCCAGCAGTTCGCCCGACAGGGCCTACGAGCAGTACTTC. This encodes CASSSPDRAYEQYF.

This chain links TRBV4-1 with TRBJ2-5; 7 bases align to TRBD2. The V gene end was trimmed by 4 bases and the J gene end by 5 bases; junction bases not matched to a gene: 7. The CDR3 is made up of 14 amino acids. Germline lookup yields CDR1 MGHRA and CDR2 YSYEKL. The CDR3, as DNA: TGCGCCAGCAGCCTCGTGGGGCGGGGGGAGACCCAGTACTTC. Encoded protein: CASSLVGRGETQYF.

The rearrangement joins TRBV5-8 to TRBJ2-1; D remains unclear. The germline V gene encodes CDR1 SGHTS and CDR2 YDEGEE. This CDR3 contains 11 residues. The germline V and J ends were trimmed by 10 bases and 8 bases, with 13 bases remaining between them. The CDR3 nucleotides read TGTGCCCCCGGCCGGAGCGATGAGCAGTTCTTC. Protein: CAPGRSDEQFF.

This clone was observed a few times. J is TRBJ1-1 and V is TRBV4-1; D gene uncertain. V lost 0 bases and J 0 bases, leaving 8 bases between the germline ends. CDR1 MGHRA and CDR2 YSYEKL come from the germline V gene. This CDR3 contains 15 residues. In nucleotides, the CDR3 is TGCGCCAGCAGCCAAGATAGTGGACTGAACACTGAAGCTTTCTTT. This encodes CASSQDSGLNTEAFF.

The rearrangement uses TRBV6-6 and TRBJ1-1; TRBD1 might be the D (6 bases). V was shortened by 7 bases and J by 4 bases, with 16 bases between the two germline ends. CDR1 and CDR2 from the germline V gene are MNHNY and SVGAGI (reference sequence). This CDR3 is 14 amino acids long. CDR3 sequence reads: CASTHAGGGTEAFF. CDR3 nucleotide sequence: TGTGCCAGCACTCATGCCGGGGGCGGCACTGAAGCTTTCTTT.

The CDR3 DNA is TGTGCCAGCAGCTTAACGGGGCATGTTATGAACACTGAAGCTTTCTTT. Translation gives CASSLTGHVMNTEAFF. The V gene is TRBV7-8, the J gene TRBJ1-1, with a possible D match to TRBD1 (5 bases). Trimming pared 2 bases from V and 0 bases from J, leaving 13 bases between. The CDR3 is made up of 16 amino acids. The germline V gene encodes CDR1 SGHVS and CDR2 FQNEAQ.

The rearrangement joins TRBV28 to TRBJ2-3; 7 bases are a match to TRBD1. The V segment lost 10 bases and the J segment 0 bases; nucleotides outside the gene matches: 4. The CDR3 is 13 residues long. The germline V gene encodes CDR1 MDHEN and CDR2 SYDVKM. The CDR3 reads CATNRGSTDTQYF. The CDR3 DNA sequence: TGTGCCACCAACAGGGGTAGCACAGATACGCAGTATTTT. Filled out from reference TRBV28 and TRBJ2-3, the complete variable domain reads DVKVTQSSRYLVKRTGEKVFLECVQDMDHENMFWYRQDPGLGLRLIYFSYDVKMKEKGDIPEGYSVSREKKERFSLILESASTNQTSMYLCATNRGSTDTQYFGPGTRLTVL.

With regard to this clone: Other DNA variants within this sample encode the same CDR3. The chain recombines TRBV19 with TRBJ2-7; D is tentatively TRBD1 or TRBD2 (5 bases each). Germline CDR1 and CDR2: LNHDA and SQIVND (reference sequence). CDR3 size: 13 residues. The germline V and J ends were trimmed by 3 bases and 4 bases, with 10 bases remaining between them. Here the CDR3 DNA reads TGTGCCAGTAGTATGGGACCTACGTACGAGCAGTACTTC. The encoded protein is CASSMGPTYEQYF.

A single count supports this clone. The chain carries TRBV9 and TRBJ2-1; D unresolved. V lost 4 bases and J 10 bases, leaving 15 bases between the germline ends. The germline CDR1 and CDR2 sequences are SGDLS and YYNGEE. This CDR3 is 13 amino acids long. The CDR3: CASSPPRLQEQFF. CDR3 DNA: TGTGCCAGCAGCCCTCCGCGGCTCCAAGAGCAGTTCTTC. The complete variable domain, with remaining parts taken from reference TRBV9 and TRBJ2-1, reads DSGVTQTPKHLITATGQRVTLRCSPRSGDLSVYWYQQSLDQGLQFLIQYYNGEERAKGNILERFSAQQFPDLHSELNLSSLELGDSALYFCASSPPRLQEQFFGPGTRLTVL.

The V and J genes are TRBV19 and TRBJ2-1; no reliable D call. CDR1 LNHDA and CDR2 SQIVND come from the germline V gene (reference sequence). The V and J ends lost 5 bases and 0 bases respectively, with 8 bases between them. The CDR3 has 14 amino acids. The CDR3 protein is CASSFLSSYNEQFF. In DNA form, the CDR3 reads TGTGCCAGTAGTTTCCTTAGCTCCTACAATGAGCAGTTCTTC.

This clone appeared a single time. The chain combines TRBV7-9 with TRBJ2-3, with 8 bases lining up with TRBD2. There are 16 residues in the CDR3. Trimming removed 5 bases from V and 0 bases from J; junction bases left unmatched: 7. Germline assignment: CDR1 SEHNR and CDR2 FQNEAQ (reference sequence). In DNA, the CDR3 is TGTGCCAGCAGCGAACACCCTAGCGGGAGCACAGATACGCAGTATTTT. It specifies CASSEHPSGSTDTQYF.

The chain carries TRBV10-1 and TRBJ1-5, with D maybe TRBD1 (6 bases). The CDR3 extends over 13 amino acids. V was pared by 4 bases and J by 6 bases, with 10 bases between. Germline V gene data show CDR1 as WNHNN and CDR2 as SYGVQD (reference sequence). DNA of the CDR3: TGCGCCAGCAGTGCGGGGGCCACTCAGCCCCAGCATTTT. The encoded protein is CASSAGATQPQHF.

V is TRBV4-1 and J is TRBJ1-2; a possible D gene is TRBD1 (5 bases). This CDR3 has 13 amino acids. V gave up 5 bases and J gave up 5 bases, with 12 bases separating them. Germline lookup yields CDR1 MGHRA and CDR2 YSYEKL. CDR3 loop: CASSTGPGYGYTF. The CDR3 region has the DNA TGCGCCAGCAGCACGGGGCCTGGGTATGGCTACACCTTC.

The chain recombines TRBV29-1 with TRBJ1-1, with D hard to call. The CDR3 extends over 15 amino acids. Germline loops: CDR1 SQVTM, CDR2 ANQGSEA. Trimming removed 5 bases from V and 1 base from J, with 17 bases in between. For the CDR3, the DNA is TGCAGCGTTCCGGTAGTACGTGGGGAGAACACTGAAGCTTTCTTT. Its protein is CSVPVVRGENTEAFF.

The chain uses TRBV11-2 and TRBJ2-5; a possible D gene is TRBD1 (6 bases). The DNA matches TRBJ2-7 better at its end, which makes the J call doubtful. The CDR3 covers 14 residues. Per the germline V gene, CDR1 is SGHAT and CDR2 is FQNNGV. The CDR3 region has the DNA TGTGCCAGCAGCTTCGACCGAGGGGGTTACGAGCAGTACTTC. Its protein product is CASSFDRGGYEQYF.

The rearrangement links TRBV6-5 to TRBJ2-7; D gene ambiguous. Germline-derived CDR1 and CDR2 are MNHEY and SVGAGI. CDR3 size: 13 residues. The V end lost 5 bases, the J end lost 4 bases, and 12 bases lay between the germline ends. This CDR3 reads CASSNGPKYEQYF. The CDR3 DNA sequence: TGTGCCAGCAGTAACGGGCCGAAATACGAGCAGTACTTC.

The rearrangement joins TRBV4-1 to TRBJ2-1; 7 bases match TRBD2. The CDR3 contains 16 residues. The germline gives CDR1 MGHRA, CDR2 YSYEKL. The ends lost 1 base at V and 4 bases at J; junction bases unmatched: 7. CDR3 coding DNA: TGCGCCAGCAGCCAAGTGGGGGGGTTCGGGTACAATGAGCAGTTCTTC. Encoded protein: CASSQVGGFGYNEQFF.

This rearrangement joins TRBV27 to TRBJ2-1; D is possibly TRBD1 or TRBD2 (5 bases each). Trimming stripped 6 bases from V and 0 bases from J, with 18 bases between. The CDR3 has 17 amino acids. CDR1 and CDR2 from the germline V gene are MNHEY and SMNVEV (reference sequence). CDR3 nucleotides: TGTGCCAGCAGCTTCTCGCCCGGGACGAGCTCCTACAATGAGCAGTTCTTC. As protein: CASSFSPGTSSYNEQFF.

The chain has TRBV7-9 and TRBJ2-1; TRBD2 aligns across 13 bases. The CDR3 totals 17 residues. Germline CDR1 is SEHNR and CDR2 is FQNEAQ (reference sequence). The J segment lost 10 bases and the V segment lost 2 bases, leaving 11 bases of the junction unmatched. CDR3 residues: CASSLRTSGRMFTEQFF. The CDR3 nucleotides are TGTGCCAGCAGCTTAAGGACTAGCGGGAGAATGTTTACAGAGCAGTTCTTC.

The rearrangement links TRBV14 to TRBJ2-7; D gene unclear. In germline, CDR1 is SGHDN, CDR2 FVKESK. The CDR3 is 14 amino acids. V dropped 0 bases and J dropped 2 bases, with 8 bases sitting between them. The CDR3 DNA sequence: TGTGCCAGCAGCCAAGAATTGCAGACCTACGAGCAGTACTTC. Protein: CASSQELQTYEQYF.

This chain joins TRBV28 and TRBJ1-5; D uncertain. Deletions cut 3 bases from V and 0 bases from J, with 18 bases between. The V gene's germline CDR1 is MDHEN and CDR2 SYDVKM. The CDR3 contains 18 residues. CDR3 in amino acids: CASSFPVIQDYSNQPQHF. Here the CDR3 DNA reads TGTGCCAGCAGTTTCCCCGTCATCCAGGATTATAGCAATCAGCCCCAGCATTTT.

The gene calls are TRBV4-1 and TRBJ2-7; 8 nucleotides agree with TRBD2. There are 15 residues in the CDR3. V dropped 0 bases and J dropped 2; count of bases not matched to a gene: 3. Per germline, CDR1 MGHRA and CDR2 YSYEKL. CDR3 in amino acids: CASSQETGLAYEQYF. The CDR3 region has the DNA TGCGCCAGCAGCCAAGAGACGGGACTAGCCTACGAGCAGTACTTC.

The rearrangement links TRBV7-8 to TRBJ1-1; D is unresolved. V was shortened by 5 bases and J by 0 bases, with 7 bases between the two germline ends. Germline-derived CDR1 and CDR2 are SGHVS and FQNEAQ. This CDR3 is 13 amino acids long. Here the CDR3 reads CASSDRLNTEAFF. The DNA for the CDR3 is TGTGCCAGCAGCGACCGTTTGAACACTGAAGCTTTCTTT.

V usage is TRBV5-1 and J usage is TRBJ2-1; 9 nucleotides agree with TRBD2. With 2 bases clipped from V and 4 bases from J, the junction kept 4 bases outside the gene matches. CDR1 SGHRS and CDR2 YFSETQ come from the germline V gene. The CDR3 extends over 15 amino acids. The CDR3 bases are TGCGCCAGCAGCTTTTCCAGCGGGAGGTACAATGAGCAGTTCTTC. The encoded protein is CASSFSSGRYNEQFF.